One TCR beta chain is described in this entry. The data were taken from a study of patients and donors after allogeneic stem cell transplantation. TCRdb itself ran the RT-PCR reads through MiXCR, one entry per CDR3 protein. The sample yields 400,000 to 500,000 distinct CDR3 sequences, 16% seen once. The sample taken for sequencing was blood, either unsorted or a sorted T cell fraction (not recorded which). The sequence was collected from a human donor who was either an allogeneic HSCT recipient or a stem cell or donor lymphocyte infusion donor (not recorded which). It is not recorded whose cells these are; they may come from a transplant donor.

In DNA, the CDR3 is TGTGCCAAAGGCTTGGTGGGAGGGTTCGGGGAGACCCAGTACTTC. This translates into CAKGLVGGFGETQYF. The rearrangement links TRBV30 to TRBJ2-5; 7 bases match TRBD2. Germline-derived CDR1 and CDR2 are GTSNPN and SVGIG (reference sequence). V lost 8 bases to trimming and J lost 5 bases; unmatched junction nucleotides: 17. This CDR3 has 15 residues.